The 12 T cell receptor beta chains below all came from one sample that was sequenced in a study of blood T cell repertoires in COVID-19. Sequenced by immunoSEQ multiplex PCR; TCRdb stores in-frame clones only, minus some. The table has 250,000 to 300,000 clones, about nine tenths seen once. Source material: peripheral blood. These receptors were taken from a woman under 40 with COVID-19, enrolled during active disease.

The chain is built from TRBV4-1 and TRBJ2-7, with TRBD1 matching over 7 bases. Germline V CDR1 and CDR2: MGHRA, YSYEKL. V lost 2 bases, J lost 0 bases, and 4 bases stayed unmatched. The CDR3 loop spans 15 amino acids. The CDR3 nucleotides read TGCGCCAGCAGCCAAAACCGGGACAGCTCCTACGAGCAGTACTTC. Translation: CASSQNRDSSYEQYF.

V and J are TRBV5-4 and TRBJ1-2; 7 bases align to TRBD1. The CDR3 length is 13 residues. V lost 3 bases and J lost 2; bases outside the gene matches: 1. The germline gives CDR1 SGHNT, CDR2 YYREEE (reference sequence). The CDR3 DNA reads TGTGCCAGCAGCTCGGGACAGAACTATGGCTACACCTTC. Amino acid sequence: CASSSGQNYGYTF.

Only one count was recorded for this clone. The chain uses TRBV23-1 and TRBJ1-4; 7 positions match TRBD1. TRBV23-1 is an ORF, and what it does is uncertain. CDR3 size: 21 residues. The trim removed 3 bases at V and 4 bases at J, leaving 23 bases unmatched. The CDR3 reads CASSQSPATGIRKDHNEKLFF. The CDR3 DNA sequence: TGCGCCAGCAGTCAGTCACCGGCGACAGGGATTCGTAAAGACCATAATGAAAAACTGTTTTTT.

V gene TRBV5-6 combines with J gene TRBJ2-1, with 10 bases fitting TRBD2. Germline CDR1 and CDR2: SGHDT and YYEEEE. V was clipped by 0 bases and J by 7 bases; unmatched bases: 7. The CDR3 covers 16 residues. The CDR3 region has the DNA TGTGCCAGCAGCTTGGCCGGGAGCGGGAGGGGGAATGAGCAGTTCTTC. This gives the protein CASSLAGSGRGNEQFF.

The chain joins TRBV18 to TRBJ2-7; 7 positions match TRBD1. V lost 8 bases, J lost 0 bases, and 1 base stayed unmatched. The CDR3 is 12 residues long. Germline lookup yields CDR1 KGHSH and CDR2 LQKENI. The chain's CDR3 is CASRDSSYEQYF. CDR3 coding DNA: TGTGCCAGCCGGGACAGCTCCTACGAGCAGTACTTC.

The chain carries TRBV19 and TRBJ1-5, with 7 bases lining up with TRBD1. Germline V lookup: CDR1 LNHDA, CDR2 SQIVND (reference sequence). Trimming at V came to 6 bases and at J to 3 bases, leaving 5 bases not matched to a gene. CDR3 length: 14 amino acids. CDR3 sequence: CASRTTGSNQPQHF. The CDR3 DNA follows: TGTGCCAGTAGAACGACAGGGTCCAATCAGCCCCAGCATTTT.

The gene calls are TRBV2 and TRBJ1-4, with D maybe TRBD1 (6 bases). Germline CDR1 reads SNHLY; CDR2 reads FYNNEI. This CDR3 comprises 13 residues. V shed 4 bases and J shed 7 bases, with 10 bases lying between them. This chain's CDR3 is CASSGQGPEKLFF. The CDR3 nucleotides are TGTGCCAGCAGTGGGCAGGGGCCTGAAAAACTGTTTTTT.

Worth noting for this clone: Within the sample, other DNA sequences also encode this same CDR3. The gene calls are TRBV30 and TRBJ1-6, with D possibly being TRBD1 (5 bases). The germline CDR1 and CDR2 sequences are GTSNPN and SVGIG (reference sequence). V was cut by 0 bases and J by 7 bases, with 10 bases left in between. The CDR3 sequence is 14 residues long. DNA for the CDR3: TGTGCCTGGAGTGTAGGGCAGGGAAATTCACCCCTCCACTTT. This translates into CAWSVGQGNSPLHF.

The chain is built from TRBV7-9 and TRBJ2-3, with D possibly matching TRBD2 (6 bases). The germline V gene has CDR1 SEHNR and CDR2 FQNEAQ (reference sequence). The CDR3 consists of 15 residues. V was pared by 5 bases and J by 4 bases, with 16 bases between. CDR3 in DNA: TGTGCCAGCAGCGTCCGAGCCTCGGGAGCAGATACGCAGTATTTT. As protein: CASSVRASGADTQYF. The variable domain in full, with the rest retrieved from reference TRBV7-9 and TRBJ2-3, is DTGVSQNPRHKITKRGQNVTFRCDPISEHNRLYWYRQTLGQGPEFLTYFQNEAQLEKSRLLSDRFSAERPKGSFSTLEIQRTEQGDSAMYLCASSVRASGADTQYFGPGTRLTVL.

This clone was observed a few times. The V call is TRBV19, the J call TRBJ1-1; 10 nucleotides match TRBD1. With 4 bases clipped from V and 4 bases from J, the junction kept 9 bases outside the gene matches. The CDR3 totals 16 residues. Germline assignment: CDR1 LNHDA and CDR2 SQIVND (reference sequence). DNA for the CDR3: TGTGCCAGTAGTACCGGGACAGGGGCCGGGAGCACTGAAGCTTTCTTT. Its translation: CASSTGTGAGSTEAFF. Combining the CDR3 with reference TRBV19 and TRBJ1-1 gives the whole variable domain DGGITQSPKYLFRKEGQNVTLSCEQNLNHDAMYWYRQDPGQGLRLIYYSQIVNDFQKGDIAEGYSVSREKKESFPLTVTSAQKNPTAFYLCASSTGTGAGSTEAFFGQGTRLTVV.

This chain links TRBV7-6 with TRBJ1-1, with 7 positions matching TRBD1. The V gene's germline CDR1 is SGHVS and CDR2 FNYEAQ. With 5 bases clipped from V and 3 bases from J, the junction kept 6 bases outside the gene matches. The CDR3 has 14 residues. The CDR3 region is CASSPRDSDTEAFF. CDR3 nucleotides: TGTGCCAGCAGCCCCAGGGACAGTGACACTGAAGCTTTCTTT.

The chain recombines TRBV28 with TRBJ1-2; a weak D match, TRBD1 (6 bases). The CDR3 spans 14 residues. Looked up from germline, CDR1 is MDHEN and CDR2 is SYDVKM. V was trimmed by 7 bases and J by 4 bases, leaving 16 bases between them. The CDR3 DNA reads as TGTGCCAGCACGTCAGGGGCCCCCTTCTATGGCTACACCTTC. Amino acids: CASTSGAPFYGYTF.